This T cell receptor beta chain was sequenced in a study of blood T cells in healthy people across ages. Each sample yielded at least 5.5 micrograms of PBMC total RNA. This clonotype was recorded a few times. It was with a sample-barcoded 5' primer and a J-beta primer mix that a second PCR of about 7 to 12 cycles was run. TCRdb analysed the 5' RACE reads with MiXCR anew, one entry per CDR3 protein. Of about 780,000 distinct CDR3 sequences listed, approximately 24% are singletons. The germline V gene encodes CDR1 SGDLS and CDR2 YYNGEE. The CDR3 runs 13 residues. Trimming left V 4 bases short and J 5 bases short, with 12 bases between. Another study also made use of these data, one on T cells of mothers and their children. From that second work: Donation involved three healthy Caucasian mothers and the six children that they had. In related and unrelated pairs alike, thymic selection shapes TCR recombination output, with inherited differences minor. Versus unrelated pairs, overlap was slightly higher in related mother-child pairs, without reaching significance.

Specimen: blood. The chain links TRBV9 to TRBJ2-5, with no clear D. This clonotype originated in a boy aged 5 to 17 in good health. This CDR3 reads CASSSDPEETQYF. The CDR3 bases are TGTGCCAGCAGCTCAGACCCCGAGGAGACCCAGTACTTC.